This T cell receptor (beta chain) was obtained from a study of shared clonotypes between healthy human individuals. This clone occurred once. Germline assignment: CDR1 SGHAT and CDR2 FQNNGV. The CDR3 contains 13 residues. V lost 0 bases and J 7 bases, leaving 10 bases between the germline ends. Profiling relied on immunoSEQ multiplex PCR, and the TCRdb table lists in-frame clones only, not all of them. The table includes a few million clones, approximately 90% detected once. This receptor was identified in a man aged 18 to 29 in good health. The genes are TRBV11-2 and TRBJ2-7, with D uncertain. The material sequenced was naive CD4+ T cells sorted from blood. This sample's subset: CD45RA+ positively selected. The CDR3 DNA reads TGTGCCAGCAGCTTAGATAATACTCCAGAGCAGTACTTC. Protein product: CASSLDNTPEQYF.